These 9 T cell receptor beta chains were all obtained from the same sample, sequenced in a study of beta chain features in type 1 diabetes. Expressed TCRB transcripts were sequenced, since all the RNA that had been isolated was reverse transcribed. Measured with immunoSEQ multiplex PCR; TCRdb has only the in-frame clones, and not every one. This sample yields about 150,000 clones, of which about 7.9% are seen a single time; 0.5% belongs to the top ten. The antigens for these receptors are not known. Study-wide findings and caveats: Type 1 diabetes patients had moderately but significantly shorter TCRB CDR3s in all four CD4+ subsets.

Material for sequencing was central memory CD4+ T cells from blood. The receptors derive from a man aged 18 to 29 with type 1 diabetes.

This clone showed up just once. J is TRBJ1-1 and V is TRBV6-5; TRBD1 matches at 7 bases. CDR3 size: 13 residues. Germline-derived CDR1 and CDR2 are MNHEY and SVGAGI. V shed 10 bases and J 0 bases; nucleotides not matched to a gene: 5. The CDR3 DNA is TGTGCCATCAGGGGACAGATGAACACTGAAGCTTTCTTT. It yields the protein CAIRGQMNTEAFF.

V and J are TRBV27 and TRBJ1-2; 9 bases are a match to TRBD1. The CDR3 consists of 15 residues. The V gene end was trimmed by 7 bases and the J gene end by 6 bases; junction bases not matched to a gene: 12. Germline CDR1 reads MNHEY; CDR2 reads SMNVEV (reference sequence). The DNA for the CDR3 is TGTGCCAGCACCTCGATGGGACAGGGATTTAATGGCTACACCTTC. It is translated as CASTSMGQGFNGYTF.

This clone has only a few counts. The genes are TRBV25-1 and TRBJ1-6; the match to TRBD1 covers 8 bases. The CDR3 runs 12 residues. The ends lost 4 bases at V and 11 bases at J; junction bases unmatched: 1. CDR1 MGHDK and CDR2 SYGVNS come from the germline V gene. For the CDR3, the DNA is TGTGCCAGCAGTGTACAGGGGGCACCCCTCCACTTT. It encodes CASSVQGAPLHF.

The V call is TRBV28, the J call TRBJ1-1; 7 nucleotides agree with TRBD1. CDR1 is MDHEN, CDR2 SYDVKM, per germline. The CDR3 length is 15 residues. Trimming took 6 bases from V and 0 from J; bases not matched to a gene: 7. The CDR3 loop is CASRTPGTVNTEAFF. In DNA form, the CDR3 reads TGTGCCAGCAGAACTCCCGGGACAGTGAACACTGAAGCTTTCTTT.

The CDR3 spells CASSQPGTSGTGEQFF. The CDR3, as DNA: TGTGCCAGCAGCCAGCCCGGGACTAGCGGAACTGGTGAGCAGTTCTTC. This sequence joins TRBV9 and TRBJ2-1; 11 nucleotides line up with TRBD2. CDR1 and CDR2 from the germline V gene are SGDLS and YYNGEE. The CDR3 runs 16 residues. With V trimmed by 4 bases and J by 9 bases, 12 bases remained unmatched.

This clone has a handful of counts. This chain connects TRBV6-6 to TRBJ1-2, with D hard to call. CDR3 length: 13 amino acids. V shed 5 bases and J shed 2 bases, with 9 bases lying between them. Germline CDR1 reads MNHNY; CDR2 reads SVGAGI (reference sequence). This CDR3 is CASSRPGNYGYTF. The CDR3 DNA follows: TGTGCCAGCAGTCGACCCGGGAACTATGGCTACACCTTC.

In its sample, this clone was seen a few times. The chain employs TRBV4-1 and TRBJ2-1; 10 positions agree with TRBD2. V shed 1 base and J 7 bases; nucleotides not matched to a gene: 4. CDR3 size: 15 residues. Germline CDR1 is MGHRA and CDR2 is YSYEKL. The CDR3: CASSQGFSGGNEQFF. CDR3 bases: TGCGCCAGCAGCCAAGGTTTTAGCGGGGGGAATGAGCAGTTCTTC.

This clone has a handful of counts. The V call is TRBV4-1, the J call TRBJ2-3; 9 bases map to TRBD2. The CDR3 is 17 amino acids. After removal of 0 bases from V and 1 base from J, the junction contained 5 bases not matched to a gene. The germline V gene encodes CDR1 MGHRA and CDR2 YSYEKL. This chain's CDR3 is CASSQERSSGGTDTQYF. CDR3 nucleotide sequence: TGCGCCAGCAGCCAAGAAAGATCTAGCGGGGGCACAGATACGCAGTATTTT.

In its sample, this clone was seen a few times. The CDR3 coding sequence is TGTGCCAGCAGTTACTCACCCGGGACAGTGGAAGTTGAAGCTTTCTTT. As protein: CASSYSPGTVEVEAFF. The chain uses TRBV6-6 and TRBJ1-1; TRBD1 agrees at 7 bases. Germline V CDR1 and CDR2: MNHNY, SVGAGI (reference sequence). The CDR3 runs 16 residues. With 0 bases clipped from V and 7 bases from J, the junction kept 11 bases outside the gene matches.